What follows are 9 T cell receptor beta chains derived from one specimen sequenced in a study of memory CD4+ T cells and cytomegalovirus serostatus. Clones were read by immunoSEQ multiplex PCR, and TCRdb kept only the in-frame ones, dropping some. Of about 75,000 clones in the sample, around 82% were seen once. The sort gate was single viable CD3+CD4+CD8-CD45RO+ cells for memory CD4+ T cells. Sequences were obtained from memory CD4+ T cells from blood. The origin of the receptors is an adult in good health and CMV-seropositive.

This clone came up a few times. DNA for the CDR3: TGCGCCAGCAGCTTGGCGATGGCGGGGAACACTGAAGCTTTCTTT. Amino acids: CASSLAMAGNTEAFF. The chain is built from TRBV5-1 and TRBJ1-1; no firm D call. CDR1 and CDR2 from the germline V gene are SGHRS and YFSETQ. There are 15 residues in the CDR3. With 0 bases removed from V and 1 base from J, the gap between germline ends came to 10 bases.

This clone has just a few counts. V and J are TRBV27 and TRBJ1-6, with D possibly matching TRBD1 (5 bases). The CDR3 extends over 15 amino acids. Per germline, CDR1 MNHEY and CDR2 SMNVEV (reference sequence). The ends were cut back, 7 bases at V and 6 bases at J, with 16 bases in the middle. In DNA, the CDR3 is TGTGCCAGCACCCCATCGGGGGTTGGTAATTCACCCCTCCACTTT. Amino acid sequence: CASTPSGVGNSPLHF.

This clone has more than one count but fewer than ten. This chain uses TRBV2 with TRBJ2-1; D is possibly TRBD1 or TRBD2 (5 bases each). The CDR3 spans 12 residues. Trimming left V 1 base short and J 11 bases short, with 9 bases between. CDR1 and CDR2 (germline): SNHLY, FYNNEI. CDR3 sequence reads: CASSEGGAKQFF. The CDR3 DNA sequence: TGTGCCAGCAGTGAAGGAGGGGCCAAGCAGTTCTTC.

This chain links TRBV6-5 with TRBJ1-1; D possibly corresponds to TRBD1 (5 bases). Germline V CDR1 and CDR2: MNHEY, SVGAGI. Trimming pared 6 bases from V and 5 bases from J, leaving 16 bases between. The CDR3 has 14 residues. CDR3 region: CASRPQPGETEAFF. The CDR3 coding sequence is TGTGCCAGCAGGCCCCAACCGGGGGAGACTGAAGCTTTCTTT.

The rearrangement links TRBV29-1 to TRBJ2-3; D uncertain. V lost 5 bases and J 1 base, leaving 13 bases between the germline ends. CDR3 size: 14 residues. Per germline, CDR1 SQVTM and CDR2 ANQGSEA. The chain's CDR3 is CSVRSYTGTDTQYF. DNA of the CDR3: TGCAGCGTTCGATCTTATACCGGCACAGATACGCAGTATTTT.

This sequence joins TRBV1 and TRBJ2-2; TRBD2 reflects the table's D call only, with no check against the DNA. TRBV1 is described as a pseudogene. There are 17 residues in the CDR3. CDR3 region: CTSIPSSGRANTGELFF. In nucleotides, the CDR3 is TGCACCAGCATCCCTTCTAGCGGGAGGGCGAACACCGGGGAGCTGTTTTTT.

This clone was seen a handful of times. V usage is TRBV6-5 and J usage is TRBJ1-2, with D tentatively TRBD1 (5 bases). Germline values: CDR1 MNHEY, CDR2 SVGAGI. Trimming took off 7 bases at V and 2 bases at J, with 11 bases between the two ends. This CDR3 comprises 13 residues. The CDR3 region has the DNA TGTGCCAGCACCAAGGGGAGCAACTATGGCTACACCTTC. It translates to CASTKGSNYGYTF.

The genes are TRBV19 and TRBJ2-2; D is undetermined. V shed 3 bases and J shed 4 bases, with 6 bases lying between them. CDR3 size: 13 residues. CDR1 LNHDA and CDR2 SQIVND come from the germline V gene (reference sequence). CDR3 coding DNA: TGTGCCAGTAGTATCATGGGCACCGGGGAGCTGTTTTTT. Its protein is CASSIMGTGELFF.

This clone was recorded once. The chain carries TRBV7-6 and TRBJ1-6; D unresolved. This CDR3 comprises 15 residues. V lost 5 bases to trimming and J lost 8 bases, with 16 bases between them. Germline CDR1 and CDR2: SGHVS and FNYEAQ. CDR3 coding DNA: TGTGCCAGCAGCCCCAACTTCCTGAGGGATTCACCCCTCCACTTT. It yields the protein CASSPNFLRDSPLHF.